This T cell receptor beta chain is drawn from a study of T cells expressing NK-cell markers. Looking at the study overall: It was from sorted CD3+CD56+NKG2C+, CD3+CD56+NKG2C- and CD3+CD56-NKG2C+ T cells that TCR beta repertoires came. Study observations and caveats: Dominance of the CD3+CD56-NKG2C+ fraction by these clonotypes also held in a handful of donors. Dominant NKG2C+ clonotypes were found to form about 1.0-7.5% of CD8+ T cells in about six donors.

Using the 5' RACE reads, TCRdb records one entry per CDR3 protein without DNA. The sample features approximately 380,000 distinct CDR3 sequences, with about 5.2% in its top ten. Concerning this clonotype itself: Its antigen is still unknown.

This CDR3 contains 17 residues. Germline V CDR1 and CDR2: SQVTM, ANQGSEA. This chain uses TRBV29-1 with TRBJ2-1; the D call of TRBD2 rests on TCRdb alone, since no DNA is present to check it. The sequencing input was blood T cells: a sorted CD56 or NKG2C T cell subset, CD4+ or CD8+ T cells, or bulk PBMC T cells (not recorded which). This receptor was taken from a man aged 18-70 years in good health. This CDR3 reads CSVAPSQGHSSYNEQFF.